These T cell receptor beta chains were read from a single sample in a study of OX40 agonist ivuxolimab in advanced cancers. Some clones are missing from TCRdb's copy, which holds only in-frame ones; the method was immunoSEQ multiplex PCR. The sample lists about 53,000 clones; approximately 88% were seen once. The material was CD4+ or CD8+ T cells sorted from blood, obtained in a trial of the OX40 agonist ivuxolimab. These TCRs come from an adult with an advanced solid tumor such as melanoma, head and neck, liver or kidney cancer. CDR3s include the opening cysteine and the closing phenylalanine or tryptophan. D genes are given only for firm matches. Clone size, where shown, is once, few, many, or a class for clones that have expanded.

>.|.|16|TRBJ1-1|TRBV6-1
TGTGCCAGCAGTGACCTAACGACACGTATGAACACTGAAGCTTTCTTT
CASSDLTTRMNTEAFF
>.|.|15|TRBJ2-7|TRBV4-2
TGTGCCAGCAGCCAAACGACAGGCGATGTCTACGAGCAGTACTTC
CASSQTTGDVYEQYF
>once|.|14|TRBJ2-5|TRBV2
TGTGCCAGCAGTGAAGCGCGGGGGCTGGGGACCCAGTACTTC
CASSEARGLGTQYF
>.|TRBD1|18|TRBJ1-2|TRBV5-1
TGCGCCAGCAGCGACGCAGGACAGGGCGGGGTGTTCAGCTATGGCTACACCTTC
CASSDAGQGGVFSYGYTF
>.|.|14|TRBJ1-1|TRBV6-5
TGTGCCAGCACCCCCTCGGGGGTGAACACTGAAGCTTTCTTT
CASTPSGVNTEAFF
>.|.|14|TRBJ2-7|TRBV5-1
TGCGCCAGCAGCTTGGAGAGGGGTTTCGACGAGCAGTACTTC
CASSLERGFDEQYF
>once|.|14|TRBJ1-2|TRBV11-2
TGTGCCAGCAGCGCGCTCAACGCTAACTATGGCTACACCTTC
CASSALNANYGYTF
>few|TRBD2|14|TRBJ2-3|TRBV5-4
TGTGCCAGCAGTCGAGGACTAGGGCCAGATACGCAGTATTTT
CASSRGLGPDTQYF
>.|.|13|TRBJ1-5|TRBV6-5
TGTGCCAGCAGTGAGCCTGGGTTGAAGCCCCAGCATTTT
CASSEPGLKPQHF
>.|TRBD1|15|TRBJ1-4|TRBV5-6
TGTGCCAGCAGCTTCGGGGACAGGGCGGGTGAAAAACTGTTTTTT
CASSFGDRAGEKLFF
>.|.|16|TRBJ1-4|TRBV5-5
TGTGCCAGCAGCTTGGGGCGGATTGCAACTAATGAAAAACTGTTTTTT
CASSLGRIATNEKLFF
>once|TRBD1|14|TRBJ1-2|TRBV10-1
TGCGCCAGCAATCCTATTCGGGACAGCTATGGCTACACCTTC
CASNPIRDSYGYTF
>.|.|13|TRBJ1-5|TRBV10-3
TGTGCCATCAGTGACGGGGCCAATCAGCCCCAGCATTTT
CAISDGANQPQHF
>once|TRBD2|19|TRBJ2-4|TRBV11-2
TGTGCCAGCAGCTTTAGGGGACTAGCGGGAGGAGGAGCCAAAAACATTCAGTACTTC
CASSFRGLAGGGAKNIQYF
>.|.|11|TRBJ1-1|TRBV20-1
TGCAGTGCTAGTAGAGATTTTGGAGCTTTCTTT
CSASRDFGAFF
>.|TRBD1|16|TRBJ1-1|TRBV7-6
TGTGCCAGCAGCTTAGGGCGTCCAGGGGGTCTGGGTGAAGCTTTCTTT
CASSLGRPGGLGEAFF
>.|.|13|TRBJ2-7|TRBV6-6
TGTGCCAGCAGCGTCGGGACGGACTACGAGCAGTACTTC
CASSVGTDYEQYF
>.|.|14|TRBJ1-3|TRBV6-5
TGTGCCAGCAGTGAACAGACAGGCCCCAACACCATATATTTT
CASSEQTGPNTIYF
>.|.|12|TRBJ2-7|TRBV28
TGTGCCAGCCATAGCAGAGCCTACGAGCAGTACTTC
CASHSRAYEQYF
>.|.|14|TRBJ2-7|TRBV5-1
TGCGCCAGCACCCTGAATTTCGGGGAGCAAGGGCAGTACTTC
CASTLNFGEQGQYF
>.|TRBD2|15|TRBJ2-7|TRBV5-1
TGCGCCAGCAGCCCCCGGGGGGGCGCGACCTACGAGCAGTACTTC
CASSPRGGATYEQYF
>.|TRBD1|15|TRBJ2-7|TRBV30
TGTGCCTGGAGTGTTAGGACAGGGCTCCTCTACGAGCAGTACTTC
CAWSVRTGLLYEQYF
>.|.|13|TRBJ2-2|TRBV5-5
TGTGCCAGCAGCATAGCGAACACCGGGGAGCTGTTTTTT
CASSIANTGELFF
>.|.|10|TRBJ2-5|TRBV20-1
TGCAGTGCTAGATCTGAGACCCAGTACTTC
CSARSETQYF
>.|.|15|TRBJ1-2|TRBV7-2
TGTGCCAGCAGCTTAGAGAGGGTAGCTAACTATGGCTACACCTTC
CASSLERVANYGYTF
>.|.|13|TRBJ2-1|TRBV5-5
TGTGCCAGCAGCTTGGGGCCTAGCCATGAGCAGTTCTTC
CASSLGPSHEQFF
>.|.|11|TRBJ1-1|TRBV5-5
TGTGCCAGCAGCTCGAACGCAGCAGCTTTCTTT
CASSSNAAAFF
>.|.|12|TRBJ2-7|TRBV18
TGTGCCAGCTCACCATCCTCCTACGAGCAGTACTTC
CASSPSSYEQYF
>.|.|12|TRBJ2-7|TRBV2
TGTGCCAGCAGGGACAGCAGGTACGAGCAGTACTTC
CASRDSRYEQYF
>many|.|16|TRBJ2-3|TRBV18
TGTGCCAGCTCACCTCCTGACAGTTCTCGCACAGATACGCAGTATTTT
CASSPPDSSRTDTQYF
>.|TRBD1|15|TRBJ1-1|TRBV4-2
TGTGCCAGCAGCGGCAGCGGGACAGGGGAAATGAAAGCTTTCTTT
CASSGSGTGEMKAFF
>.|.|15|TRBJ1-3|TRBV9
TGTGCCAGCAGCGTACAGGACGGCCCGGGGAACACCATATATTTT
CASSVQDGPGNTIYF